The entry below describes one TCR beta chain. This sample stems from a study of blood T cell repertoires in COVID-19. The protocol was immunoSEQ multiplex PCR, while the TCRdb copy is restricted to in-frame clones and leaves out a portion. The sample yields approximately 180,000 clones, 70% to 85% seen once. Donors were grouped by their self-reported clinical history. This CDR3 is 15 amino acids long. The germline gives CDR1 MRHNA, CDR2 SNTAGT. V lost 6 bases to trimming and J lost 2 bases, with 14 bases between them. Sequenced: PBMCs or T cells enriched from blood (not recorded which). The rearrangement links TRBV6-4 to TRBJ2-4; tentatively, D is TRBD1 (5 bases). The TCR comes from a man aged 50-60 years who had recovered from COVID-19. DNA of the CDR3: TGTGCCAGCAGCCAACAGGTGCCATCCAAAAACATTCAGTACTTC. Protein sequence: CASSQQVPSKNIQYF.